This TCR beta chain was profiled in a study of blood T cells in healthy people across ages (dated by TCRdb to 2013 to 2016). Background on the whole study: In model experiments, roughly one uniquely barcoded TCR beta cDNA molecule per two T cells was captured by template switching. Using deep sequencing normalized with unique cDNA molecular identifiers, the study measured how TCR beta repertoire diversity changes with age. Four age groups were formed from the donors: young (average about 15 years), middle-aged (approximately 40), aged (62) and long-lived (about 75). To avoid experimental bias, donors of different ages were randomly spread across the sequencing lanes. The study analyzed two additional independent replicas of 1 million unique cDNA reads from the same blood draw for two donors, one aged 18 to 29 and one aged 80 or older.

The roughly 39 donors, aged about 6 to 95 years, were systemically healthy Caucasian individuals from Russia. Roughly 11 milliliters of peripheral blood were drawn from each donor into EDTA-treated Vacutainer tubes. PBMCs were isolated by Ficoll-Paque density-gradient centrifugation, with at least 7 million obtained per sample. Total RNA, at least 5.5 micrograms per sample, was extracted from PBMCs with Trizol reagent. For every donor, flow cytometry on a PBMC aliquot measured the percentage of naive CD45RAhigh/CD27high T cells. What the work shows at the level of the full study, not this receptor alone: Estimates of total diversity from one million sequenced T cells were regarded as lower bounds and underestimates. Because profiling used bulk unsorted PBMCs, naive and antigen-experienced compartments could not be compared conclusively. There was a strong correlation between observed TCR beta diversity and the percentage of naive T cells measured by flow cytometry. Because the CMV infection status of the donors was unknown, age-related changes in expanded clonotypes may potentially have been confounded. As age increased, observed TCR beta diversity per million T cells dropped in a roughly linear way, and a significant reduction was already evident by age roughly 40. Compared with the aged group, more naive CD4+ T cells, fewer expanded clones and increased TCR diversity were shown by the long-lived group, suggesting age selection.

The CDR3 runs 12 amino acids, cysteine and phenylalanine included. CDR3 DNA only is kept here, 36 bases in frame from base 1. V is shortened by 7 bases, J by 10 bases, and the region joining them spans 17 bases. Via the germline V gene (reference sequence), CDR1 is MNHEY and CDR2 SMNVEV. Worth noting for this clonotype: Its antigen is currently not known. Per-nucleotide qualities are absent, and no much larger clonotype sits a single base away.

Library preparation used 5' RACE. Sequencing relied on an Illumina HiSeq 2500. The second PCR ran for about 7 to 11 cycles and used a J-beta primer mix along with a sample-barcoded 5' primer. A unique molecular identifier was introduced onto each TCR beta cDNA molecule by a template-switch 5' adaptor carrying 12 random nucleotides. Each sample yielded at least 2.5 million CDR3-containing paired-end reads. First-strand cDNA synthesis was performed from all RNA using the Mint cDNA synthesis kit, with priming by a TRBC-specific oligonucleotide. After uracil-DNA glycosylase treatment, a first 18-cycle PCR used universal primers M1SS and BC2_uni_R on all cDNA. Per the original workflow: For normalization, 1 million high-quality reads were randomly selected from each sample, with every read carrying a distinct molecular identifier. Reads sharing molecular identifiers were discarded rather than binned into consensus sequences. MiTCR, run with a Q25 quality threshold and the strictest error-elimination algorithm, handled CDR3 identification, clonotype clustering and error correction. A nonparametric unseen species model using Euler transformation provided a lower-bound estimate of total TCR beta diversity. TCRdb reanalyzed the raw reads on its own, using fastp at Q25 for trimming and MiXCR for clone calling, and kept in-frame beta chains. Entries that share a CDR3 protein sequence are merged under the most common genes and DNA. These V and J calls originate from TCRdb's pipeline instead of the authors' own analysis. Recorded for this sample are roughly 1,700,000 distinct CDR3 sequences; approximately 30% of them occurred a single time. The biggest ten clones account for 6.5% to 8.5% of the sample.

Rearrangement joined TRBV27 to TRBJ2-7, and TRBD2 may be the D gene, going by 6 matching bases. The specimen sequenced was blood. The source of this sequence is a woman in her thirties in good health. The CDR3 reads as follows: CASKGRPGDQYF. The nucleotides are TGTGCCAGCAAAGGGCGGCCGGGAGACCAGTACTTC.